This T cell receptor (beta chain) derives from a study of cytomegalovirus exposure and HLA in healthy donors. Whole-study context: Around 77% of 398 genotyped donors fell in the Caucasian-associated ancestry cluster.

General study results and limits: The study listed under 200 cytomegalovirus-associated TCR beta chains.

The PCR had 60 Vbeta and 13 Jbeta primers. Repertoires were generated with immunoSEQ multiplex PCR, while TCRdb's copy carries only in-frame clones and drops some. The data contain about 200,000 clones, over 60% of them singletons. As regards this clone: What it binds is not known.

Germline-derived CDR1 and CDR2 are SGHRS and YFSETQ. V was pared by 0 bases and J by 9 bases, with 10 bases between. The CDR3 runs to 13 residues. This clonotype was sampled from a man aged 18-30 years in good health and CMV-seronegative. The chain is built from TRBV5-1 and TRBJ2-1, with a possible D match to TRBD2 (5 bases). The sequencing sample was made of PBMCs. For the CDR3, the DNA is TGCGCCAGCAGCTTGGAACTCGGAGGTGAGCAGTTCTTC. It translates to CASSLELGGEQFF.